The clone carrying this T cell receptor (beta chain) has just a few counts. Its target is unknown. Using immunoSEQ multiplex PCR, the repertoire was profiled, and TCRdb retains in-frame clones only, with some absent. The data hold about 3,600 clones, with around three quarters observed a single time. Normal lung was sampled as far from the tumour as possible, at least 3 cm. The CDR3 is made up of 16 amino acids. V was clipped by 4 bases and J by 7 bases, with 20 bases between them. CDR1 is LNHDA and CDR2 is SQIVND in the germline V gene (reference sequence). This sample was included in a study of immune cell composition in non-small cell lung cancer. The wider study: Most cases were lung adenocarcinoma or squamous cell carcinoma.

Findings and caveats of the study: Clones >0.5% enriched in tumour were rarer in adenocarcinoma (about 35%) than squamous (roughly 75%).

The chain recombines TRBV19 with TRBJ1-5, with D possibly matching TRBD1 (6 bases). The sample comprised non-adjacent lung tissue. The clonotype was recovered from a human donor with non-small cell lung cancer. The CDR3 sequence: CASSSAGALGPQPQHF. In DNA, the CDR3 is TGTGCCAGTAGTAGTGCGGGGGCCTTGGGACCACAGCCCCAGCATTTT.